This TCR beta chain is from a study of blood T cell repertoires in COVID-19. Study-level information: Sites across the United States, Italy and Spain contributed samples from acute and convalescent COVID-19. In each case, the material was cDNA or gDNA derived from T cells, B-cell-depleted T cells, or PBMCs.

Per the original methods: Using reference gene primer amplification, nucleated cell counts were estimated. Libraries were prepared by immunoSEQ multiplex PCR; TCRdb keeps only in-frame clonotypes and omits some of them. The V and J calls and clone size are taken from that table; D and trimming were inferred from the DNA. This table has 250,000 to 300,000 clones, about nine tenths appearing once. Sequenced material: peripheral blood. The sequence was collected from a woman between 40 and 55 years old who had recovered from COVID-19.

The DNA for the CDR3 is TGTGCCAGCAGGACCGGGATCCCGGCTCGGGATGAGCAGTTCTTC. Encoded protein: CASRTGIPARDEQFF. The chain recombines TRBV2 with TRBJ2-1, with D perhaps matching TRBD2 (5 bases). The CDR3 consists of 15 residues. Trimming removed 6 bases at V and 8 bases at J, with 20 bases between. Germline V gene data show CDR1 as SNHLY and CDR2 as FYNNEI.